Reported below is one T cell receptor beta chain. Antigen unknown. This record comes from a study of blood T cells in healthy people across ages. Background on the study: The template switching approach captured approximately one barcoded beta molecule for every two T cells.

Broader study findings: Fewer expanded clones and more diversity marked long-lived versus aged donors.

Trimming left V 3 bases short and J 8 bases short, with 10 bases between. The germline V gene encodes CDR1 SQVTM and CDR2 ANQGSEA. The length of the CDR3 is 11 residues. Next came a second PCR, run for about 6 to 12 cycles, which used a sample-barcoded 5' primer along with a J-beta primer mix. TCRdb passed the 5' RACE reads through MiXCR, listing each CDR3 protein once. The sample shows some 1.7 million distinct CDR3 sequences, roughly 27% of them seen only once. The rearrangement links TRBV29-1 to TRBJ1-2; D gene ambiguous. The sequencing sample was made of blood. The source is a woman in her twenties or thirties in good health. CDR3 sequence: CSVDPGGGYTF. The CDR3, as DNA: TGCAGCGTTGATCCCGGCGGAGGCTACACCTTC.